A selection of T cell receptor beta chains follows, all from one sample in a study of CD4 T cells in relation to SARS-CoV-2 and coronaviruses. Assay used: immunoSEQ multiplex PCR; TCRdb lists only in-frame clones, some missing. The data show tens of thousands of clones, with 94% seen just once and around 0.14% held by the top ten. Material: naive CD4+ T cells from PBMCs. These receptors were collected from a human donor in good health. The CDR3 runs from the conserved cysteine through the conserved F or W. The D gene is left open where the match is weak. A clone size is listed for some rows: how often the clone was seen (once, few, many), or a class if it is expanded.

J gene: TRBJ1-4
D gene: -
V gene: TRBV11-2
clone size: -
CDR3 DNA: TGTGCCAGCAGCTTAGGTGGGGTTTCGAATGAAAAACTGTTTTTT
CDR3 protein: CASSLGGVSNEKLFF

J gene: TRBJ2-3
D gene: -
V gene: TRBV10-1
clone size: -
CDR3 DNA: TGCGCCAGCAGTGCTGGAACGTCGAAGCAGTATTTT
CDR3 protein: CASSAGTSKQYF

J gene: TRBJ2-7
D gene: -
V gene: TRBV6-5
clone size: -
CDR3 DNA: TGTGCAACCCAACTGAGCCCGTACTACGAGCAGTACTTC
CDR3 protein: CATQLSPYYEQYF

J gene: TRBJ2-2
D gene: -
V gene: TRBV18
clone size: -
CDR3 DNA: TGTGCCAGCTCTTCCAAAGGGACCGACTGGGGCACCGGGGAGCTGTTTTTT
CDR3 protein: CASSSKGTDWGTGELFF

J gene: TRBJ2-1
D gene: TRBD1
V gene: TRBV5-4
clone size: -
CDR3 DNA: TGTGCCAGCAGCCGTCATTGGGGGACAGGGAACTACAATGAGCAGTTCTTC
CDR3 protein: CASSRHWGTGNYNEQFF

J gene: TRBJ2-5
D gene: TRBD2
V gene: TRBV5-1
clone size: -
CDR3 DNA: TGCGCCAGCAGCTTCGTACCAGCGGGGTACCAAGAGACCCAGTACTTC
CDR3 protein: CASSFVPAGYQETQYF

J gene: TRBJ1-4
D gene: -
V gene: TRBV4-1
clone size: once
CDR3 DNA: TGCGCCAGCAGCCAAGTTTTCAGGGAAAAACTGTTTTTT
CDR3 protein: CASSQVFREKLFF

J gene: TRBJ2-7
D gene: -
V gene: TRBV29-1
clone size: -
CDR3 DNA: TGCAGCGTGGGGGACCCAGGCCACGAGCAGTACTTC
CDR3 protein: CSVGDPGHEQYF

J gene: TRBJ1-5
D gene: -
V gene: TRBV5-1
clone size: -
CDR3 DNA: TGCGCCAGCAGCTGGGGGGGAGGCAATCAGCCCCAGCATTTT
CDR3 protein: CASSWGGGNQPQHF

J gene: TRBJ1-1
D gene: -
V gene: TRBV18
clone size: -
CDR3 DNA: TGTGCCAGCTCACCTCTGCAGGAGAATACTGTGGCTTTCTTT
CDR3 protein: CASSPLQENTVAFF

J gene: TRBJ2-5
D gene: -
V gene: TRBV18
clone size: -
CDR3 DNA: TGTGCCAGCTCACCACCTCGGACAGACGTAAAGACCCAGTACTTC
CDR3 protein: CASSPPRTDVKTQYF